This T cell receptor beta chain was retrieved from a study of tumor and adjacent non-tumor tissue in lung cancer. Study results and limitations: Tumor repertoires had a smaller top 100 clone share than normal lung.

Three rounds of nested PCR, following a modified ARM-PCR protocol, produced the TCRbeta library. TCRdb independently ran MiXCR on the multiplex PCR reads; one entry per CDR3 protein. The table shows roughly 70,000 distinct CDR3 sequences, with 55% to 85% occurring only once. Germline lookup yields CDR1 SGHNT and CDR2 YYREEE (reference sequence). The CDR3 is made up of 15 amino acids. The V end lost 0 bases, the J end lost 0 bases, and 9 bases lay between the germline ends. A note on this clonotype: Its antigen is still unknown. A read error is possible here, since a much larger clone lies one base away.

RNA was extracted from bulk tissue without any cell sorting. The V call is TRBV5-4, the J call TRBJ1-1; D call uncertain. Sample: lung tumor tissue. This TCR was recovered from a man in his sixties with non-small cell lung cancer. The CDR3 is CASSLVGILNTEAFF. The CDR3 bases are TGTGCCAGCAGCTTGGTGGGGATCTTGAACACTGAAGCTTTCTTT.